The following is a T cell receptor beta chain sequence with its context. These data are taken from a study of shared clonotypes between healthy human individuals. Naive CD8 cells lacked CD45RO, underwent positive selection for CCR7 and left out terminally differentiated effector memory CD45RA+ cells. This CDR3 has 16 residues. Germline V gene lookup returns CDR1 SEHNR and CDR2 FQNEAQ (reference sequence). V dropped 5 bases and J dropped 3 bases, with 16 bases sitting between them. The protocol was immunoSEQ multiplex PCR, while the TCRdb copy is restricted to in-frame clones and leaves out a portion. Of about 2.1 million clones detected, approximately 94% appear once; the ten largest clones hold under 2%.

The origin of this receptor is a man younger than 30 in good health. Some clones in this sample may be carry-over from other donors' samples. Material: naive CD8+ T cells from PBMCs. The chain joins TRBV7-9 to TRBJ1-4, with D uncertain. Written as DNA, the CDR3 is TGTGCCAGCAGCCTAGTTGATGGCGGACCTAATGAAAAACTGTTTTTT. Translating gives CASSLVDGGPNEKLFF.